The 10 T cell receptor beta chains below were found in one sample sequenced in a study of STAT5B mutations in CD4+ large granular lymphocyte leukemia. Data came from immunoSEQ multiplex PCR; TCRdb stores just in-frame clones and leaves some out. The data hold 40,000 to 55,000 clones, with more than 65% observed a single time. The material sequenced was CD4+ T cells from blood buffy coats. Receptors were obtained from a human donor in good health.

The rearrangement uses TRBV19 and TRBJ2-7, with 10 positions matching TRBD1. The CDR3 length is 14 residues. V shed 4 bases and J 5 bases; nucleotides not matched to a gene: 5. Germline assignment: CDR1 LNHDA and CDR2 SQIVND (reference sequence). This CDR3 reads CASSTGQGPHEQYF. As DNA, the CDR3 is TGTGCCAGTAGTACGGGACAGGGGCCCCACGAGCAGTACTTC.

This chain links TRBV7-3 with TRBJ1-1, with TRBD1 matching 9 bases. J was trimmed by 6 bases and V by 3 bases; bases with no gene match: 8. The length of the CDR3 is 15 residues. In germline, CDR1 is SGHTA, CDR2 FQGTGA. The CDR3 spells CASSLTGTGYSEAFF. CDR3 nucleotide sequence: TGTGCCAGCAGCTTGACCGGGACAGGGTACTCTGAAGCTTTCTTT. Variable domain in full (rest from reference TRBV7-3 and TRBJ1-1): GAGVSQTPSNKVTEKGKYVELRCDPISGHTALYWYRQSLGQGPEFLIYFQGTGAADDSGLPNDRFFAVRPEGSVSTLKIQRTERGDSAVYLCASSLTGTGYSEAFFGQGTRLTVV.

This chain uses TRBV18 with TRBJ2-7; TRBD2 might be the D (5 bases). V lost 2 bases to trimming and J lost 3 bases, with 11 bases between them. CDR1 KGHSH and CDR2 LQKENI come from the germline V gene. The CDR3 is made up of 14 amino acids. CDR3 DNA sequence: TGTGCCAGCTCACCAAGGACTCAGGTCTACGAGCAGTACTTC. Translation gives CASSPRTQVYEQYF.

The V and J genes are TRBV6-1 and TRBJ2-1; TRBD2 might be the D (6 bases). Germline V lookup: CDR1 MNHNS, CDR2 SASEGT. The CDR3 has 13 residues. V was shortened by 7 bases and J by 9 bases, with 16 bases between the two germline ends. CDR3 in amino acids: CASTVVGGSEQFF. In DNA, the CDR3 is TGTGCCAGCACCGTAGTTGGGGGGTCTGAGCAGTTCTTC.

This chain joins TRBV9 and TRBJ2-1; 7 nucleotides line up with TRBD2. The germline V gene encodes CDR1 SGDLS and CDR2 YYNGEE. CDR3 length: 15 amino acids. The V segment lost 3 bases and the J segment 9 bases; nucleotides outside the gene matches: 12. DNA of the CDR3: TGTGCCAGCAGCGGACAATGGGAGGGAGTTGTTGAGCAGTTCTTC. It translates to CASSGQWEGVVEQFF.

The V and J genes are TRBV29-1 and TRBJ2-5; 8 bases line up with TRBD1. The V gene's germline CDR1 is SQVTM and CDR2 ANQGSEA. Germline trimming cut 6 bases from V and 4 bases from J; bases unmatched to any gene: 4. The CDR3 runs 12 residues. CDR3: CSVVQGAETQYF. The CDR3 region has the DNA TGCAGCGTCGTCCAGGGGGCAGAGACCCAGTACTTC.

This chain uses TRBV18 with TRBJ2-7; D remains unclear. Deletions cut 2 bases from V and 0 bases from J, with 2 bases between. Germline CDR1 reads KGHSH; CDR2 reads LQKENI. The CDR3 covers 12 residues. The CDR3 is CASSPSSYEQYF. DNA for the CDR3: TGTGCCAGCTCACCAAGCTCCTACGAGCAGTACTTC.

In this sample, this clone turned up once. The V call is TRBV30, the J call TRBJ1-2, with D unresolved. The germline CDR1 and CDR2 sequences are GTSNPN and SVGIG (reference sequence). V shed 4 bases and J shed 4 bases, with 13 bases lying between them. The CDR3 length is 13 residues. CDR3: CAWMTAAIYGYTF. Written as DNA, the CDR3 is TGTGCCTGGATGACGGCCGCAATCTATGGCTACACCTTC.

This chain joins TRBV9 and TRBJ2-7; no definite D call. Looked up from germline, CDR1 is SGDLS and CDR2 is YYNGEE. The length of the CDR3 is 13 residues. V was clipped by 1 base and J by 0 bases, with 5 bases between them. CDR3 amino acids: CASSVQPSYEQYF. The DNA of the CDR3 is TGTGCCAGCAGCGTACAGCCCTCCTACGAGCAGTACTTC.

V and J are TRBV14 and TRBJ2-3; no clear D gene. Germline loops: CDR1 SGHDN, CDR2 FVKESK. V was trimmed by 0 bases and J by 4 bases, leaving 5 bases between them. CDR3 length: 13 residues. The CDR3 sequence is CASSQDWADTQYF. In DNA, the CDR3 is TGTGCCAGCAGCCAAGATTGGGCAGATACGCAGTATTTT.